The 29 T cell receptor beta chains in this list originate from one sample, sequenced in a study of cytomegalovirus exposure and HLA in healthy donors. 60 Vbeta and 13 Jbeta primers were used in PCR. Using immunoSEQ multiplex PCR, the repertoire was profiled, and TCRdb retains in-frame clones only, with some absent. This table has approximately 97,000 clones, around 84% appearing once. Sample: PBMCs. These receptors all stem from a woman in her 40s in good health and CMV-seropositive.

The chain combines TRBV27 with TRBJ1-1; a weak D match, TRBD1 (6 bases). CDR3 length: 15 amino acids. Trimming took 4 bases from V and 4 from J, leaving 16 bases between them. Germline values: CDR1 MNHEY, CDR2 SMNVEV (reference sequence). The CDR3, as DNA: TGTGCCAGCAGTTCCCTTTGGGGAGGGGGCACTGAAGCTTTCTTT. As protein: CASSSLWGGGTEAFF.

The rearrangement uses TRBV7-9 and TRBJ2-5; TRBD2 matches at 8 bases. The J call may be faulty, since TRBJ2-7 better matches the DNA end. CDR3 length equals 15 residues. Per the germline V gene, CDR1 is SEHNR and CDR2 is FQNEAQ (reference sequence). As DNA, the CDR3 is TGTGCCAGCAGCTTCGGAAGCGGGAGCCTCGACGAGCAGTACTTC. Translating gives CASSFGSGSLDEQYF.

This clone has only a few counts. The chain is built from TRBV30 and TRBJ1-6; D call uncertain. Germline CDR1 GTSNPN, CDR2 SVGIG (reference sequence). V lost 6 bases, J lost 7 bases, and 13 bases lay in between. This CDR3 has 13 amino acids. The CDR3 is CACMTKMNSPLHF. DNA for the CDR3: TGTGCCTGTATGACAAAGATGAATTCACCCCTCCACTTT. The whole variable domain, remainder taken from reference TRBV30 and TRBJ1-6, is SQTIHQWPATLVQPVGSPLSLECTVEGTSNPNLYWYRQAAGRGLQLLFYSVGIGQISSEVPQNLSASRPQDRQFILSSKKLLLSDSGFYLCACMTKMNSPLHFGNGTRLTVT.

The V call is TRBV5-1, the J call TRBJ2-3, with 7 nucleotides matching TRBD2. The V segment lost 1 base and the J segment 0 bases; nucleotides outside the gene matches: 5. Germline V gene lookup returns CDR1 SGHRS and CDR2 YFSETQ. The CDR3 extends over 16 amino acids. The CDR3 DNA sequence: TGCGCCAGCAGCTTGCTCGCTAGCGGAAGCACAGATACGCAGTATTTT. It specifies CASSLLASGSTDTQYF.

V and J are TRBV6-1 and TRBJ2-3, with D uncertain. V was clipped by 2 bases and J by 7 bases, with 7 bases between them. The CDR3 consists of 12 residues. Germline CDR1 and CDR2: MNHNS and SASEGT. CDR3 nucleotides: TGTGCCAGCAGTGAACAGCGTTATACGCAGTATTTT. This sequence encodes CASSEQRYTQYF.

V gene TRBV5-1 combines with J gene TRBJ1-3; 10 positions agree with TRBD1. Per the germline V gene, CDR1 is SGHRS and CDR2 is YFSETQ. Germline trimming cut 4 bases from V and 4 bases from J; bases unmatched to any gene: 8. The length of the CDR3 is 16 residues. The CDR3 loop is CASSRTTGGEGNTIYF. CDR3 DNA sequence: TGCGCCAGCAGCAGAACGACAGGGGGCGAAGGAAACACCATATATTTT.

DNA of the CDR3: TGTGCCAGCAGTGGGGGCCAGGGCGCGGCGGAAGGCTACACCTTC. This gives the protein CASSGGQGAAEGYTF. The chain recombines TRBV2 with TRBJ1-2; perhaps TRBD1 as D (5 bases). Trimming removed 4 bases from V and 8 bases from J, with 20 bases in between. The CDR3 sequence is 15 residues long. Germline lookup yields CDR1 SNHLY and CDR2 FYNNEI.

The J gene is TRBJ1-2, the V gene TRBV11-2; TRBD1 matches at 8 bases. This CDR3 contains 15 residues. Germline V lookup: CDR1 SGHAT, CDR2 FQNNGV. Losses at the gene ends were 4 bases for V and 3 bases for J; bases not matched to a gene: 7. CDR3 residues: CASSSRQGKHYGYTF. As DNA, the CDR3 is TGTGCCAGCAGCTCGCGACAGGGGAAACACTATGGCTACACCTTC.

The rearrangement joins TRBV2 to TRBJ1-1, with TRBD1 as a possible D gene (5 bases). Germline V lookup: CDR1 SNHLY, CDR2 FYNNEI. V lost 6 bases and J lost 7, with 12 bases in between. The CDR3 totals 12 residues. The CDR3 loop is CASRATGVEAFF. CDR3 sequence (DNA): TGTGCCAGCAGGGCAACGGGGGTTGAAGCTTTCTTT.

The rearrangement joins TRBV5-4 to TRBJ2-2; the match to TRBD2 covers 11 bases. The length of the CDR3 is 16 residues. The ends lost 2 bases at V and 3 bases at J; junction bases unmatched: 3. Looked up from germline, CDR1 is SGHNT and CDR2 is YYREEE (reference sequence). The CDR3 sequence: CASSFSGRADTGELFF. The CDR3 coding sequence is TGTGCCAGCAGCTTTAGCGGGAGGGCGGACACCGGGGAGCTGTTTTTT.

This clone was seen a handful of times. This chain links TRBV30 with TRBJ1-1; 11 bases align to TRBD1. V shed 3 bases and J 10 bases; nucleotides not matched to a gene: 10. The CDR3 extends over 14 amino acids. Germline V gene data show CDR1 as GTSNPN and CDR2 as SVGIG (reference sequence). The CDR3 DNA is TGTGCCTGGAGGACGGGACAGGGGGAAACGGGAGCTTTCTTT. Translated: CAWRTGQGETGAFF.

The chain carries TRBV10-3 and TRBJ2-7; D gene unclear. This CDR3 spans 14 amino acids. V was trimmed by 1 base and J by 2 bases, leaving 9 bases between them. In germline, CDR1 is ENHRY, CDR2 SYGVKD. The CDR3 sequence: CAISEYSQTYEQYF. CDR3 coding DNA: TGTGCCATCAGTGAGTACAGCCAGACCTACGAGCAGTACTTC.

This rearrangement joins TRBV29-1 to TRBJ2-7; 9 bases agree with TRBD2. The CDR3 spans 12 residues. Germline CDR1 SQVTM, CDR2 ANQGSEA. The V and J ends lost 7 bases and 5 bases, in that order; junction bases with no gene match: 6. The CDR3 spells CSGSREGNEQYF. As DNA, the CDR3 is TGCAGCGGCTCGCGGGAGGGGAACGAGCAGTACTTC.

This clone was counted between two and nine times. The chain has TRBV2 and TRBJ2-1; 13 bases are a match to TRBD2. The V segment lost 8 bases and the J segment 8 bases; nucleotides outside the gene matches: 15. In germline, CDR1 is SNHLY, CDR2 FYNNEI. The CDR3 spans 17 residues. As DNA, the CDR3 is TGTGCCAGCTTGGGACTAGCGGGAAGTCGCGACAATTATGAGCAGTTCTTC. It encodes CASLGLAGSRDNYEQFF.

A single count supports this clone. V gene TRBV28 combines with J gene TRBJ1-2; D ambiguous. This CDR3 comprises 10 residues. Germline lookup yields CDR1 MDHEN and CDR2 SYDVKM. Between the trimmed V and J ends, which lost 5 bases and 8 bases, there was a span of 6 bases. In DNA, the CDR3 is TGTGCCAGCAGTGCCCGGGGCTACACCTTC. It yields the protein CASSARGYTF.

The rearrangement uses TRBV7-2 and TRBJ2-2; D is perhaps TRBD2 (6 bases). The CDR3 is 16 amino acids. CDR1 SGHTA and CDR2 FQGNSA come from the germline V gene. The germline V and J ends were trimmed by 5 bases and 3 bases, with 16 bases remaining between them. CDR3 loop: CASSHGVAEDTGELFF. The CDR3 nucleotides are TGTGCCAGCAGCCACGGAGTAGCGGAGGACACCGGGGAGCTGTTTTTT.

This rearrangement joins TRBV5-4 to TRBJ1-1; a possible D gene is TRBD1 (5 bases). CDR1 and CDR2 from the germline V gene are SGHNT and YYREEE (reference sequence). V was cut by 4 bases and J by 1 base, with 14 bases left in between. The CDR3 is 15 amino acids. CDR3 coding DNA: TGTGCCAGCAGCCGTAGAACAGACAGGAACACTGAAGCTTTCTTT. This codes for CASSRRTDRNTEAFF.

The chain couples TRBV2 to TRBJ1-5, with D perhaps matching TRBD1 (6 bases). From germline, CDR1 is SNHLY and CDR2 FYNNEI. V dropped 4 bases and J dropped 2 bases, with 12 bases sitting between them. The length of the CDR3 is 15 residues. The CDR3 sequence: CASSGGGHRNQPQHF. The CDR3 DNA follows: TGTGCCAGCAGTGGTGGGGGACACCGCAATCAGCCCCAGCATTTT. Supplemented by reference TRBV2 and TRBJ1-5, the full variable domain reads EPEVTQTPSHQVTQMGQEVILRCVPISNHLYFYWYRQILGQKVEFLVSFYNNEISEKSEIFDDQFSVERPDGSNFTLKIRSTKLEDSAMYFCASSGGGHRNQPQHFGDGTRLSIL.

This clone has only one observation. The chain couples TRBV19 to TRBJ2-6; D call uncertain. The V end was cut by 2 bases, the J end by 0 bases, with 5 bases between. This CDR3 has 15 residues. Germline CDR1 LNHDA, CDR2 SQIVND (reference sequence). CDR3 sequence: CASSIQASGANVLTF. The CDR3 nucleotides are TGTGCCAGTAGTATACAGGCCTCTGGGGCCAACGTCCTGACTTTC.

The chain uses TRBV27 and TRBJ2-7, with 9 bases aligning to TRBD1. Germline V CDR1 and CDR2: MNHEY, SMNVEV (reference sequence). J lost 1 base, V lost 4 bases, and 5 bases had no gene match. There are 15 residues in the CDR3. The CDR3 DNA reads as TGTGCCAGCAGTTCGACAGGGGGGCCTTCCTACGAGCAGTACTTC. This sequence encodes CASSSTGGPSYEQYF.

This chain connects TRBV5-1 to TRBJ1-1; D not certain. V lost 5 bases and J lost 1, with 15 bases in between. The length of the CDR3 is 15 residues. CDR1 is SGHRS and CDR2 is YFSETQ in the germline V gene. DNA of the CDR3: TGCGCCAGCAGATCCACCGCCCAACAGAACACTGAAGCTTTCTTT. Its protein is CASRSTAQQNTEAFF.

The V gene is TRBV19, the J gene TRBJ2-2; possibly TRBD1 for D (5 bases). V gave up 4 bases and J gave up 5 bases, with 11 bases separating them. This CDR3 contains 14 residues. The germline V gene encodes CDR1 LNHDA and CDR2 SQIVND (reference sequence). For the CDR3, the DNA is TGTGCCAGTAGTACTCAAAGGGGAACCGGGGAGCTGTTTTTT. This codes for CASSTQRGTGELFF.

The gene calls are TRBV19 and TRBJ2-2, with a weak D call TRBD2 (5 bases). CDR1 and CDR2 (germline): LNHDA, SQIVND (reference sequence). V lost 5 bases and J lost 4, with 14 bases in between. The CDR3 contains 15 residues. The CDR3, as DNA: TGTGCCAGTAGTCTAGCAGTCCCGGGCACCGGGGAGCTGTTTTTT. It is translated as CASSLAVPGTGELFF.

The rearrangement uses TRBV10-3 and TRBJ1-3, with D hard to call. Deletions cut 6 bases from V and 0 bases from J, with 12 bases between. This CDR3 has 15 residues. The germline CDR1 and CDR2 sequences are ENHRY and SYGVKD. CDR3 sequence: CAIRRTQVSGNTIYF. The CDR3 DNA follows: TGTGCCATCAGAAGAACACAAGTCTCTGGAAACACCATATATTTT.

This chain uses TRBV6-5 with TRBJ2-7; D may be TRBD2 (6 bases). The CDR3 is 13 residues long. Germline CDR1 MNHEY, CDR2 SVGAGI. Trimming took off 5 bases at V and 5 bases at J, with 13 bases between the two ends. This CDR3 reads CASSPPGANEQYF. Written as DNA, the CDR3 is TGTGCCAGCAGTCCCCCGGGAGCTAACGAGCAGTACTTC.

DNA of the CDR3: TGTGCCAGCAGCCCAGGGGTAGGGGGCTACGAGCAGTACTTC. It is translated as CASSPGVGGYEQYF. The gene calls are TRBV9 and TRBJ2-7, with D possibly matching TRBD1 (6 bases). Germline-derived CDR1 and CDR2 are SGDLS and YYNGEE. The CDR3 is made up of 14 amino acids. Between the trimmed V and J ends, which lost 4 bases and 3 bases, there was a span of 14 bases. Full variable domain (remainder filled in from reference TRBV9 and TRBJ2-7): DSGVTQTPKHLITATGQRVTLRCSPRSGDLSVYWYQQSLDQGLQFLIQYYNGEERAKGNILERFSAQQFPDLHSELNLSSLELGDSALYFCASSPGVGGYEQYFGPGTRLTVT.

This clone was detected only a few times. The V call is TRBV5-1, the J call TRBJ1-2; D not certain. The CDR3 length is 13 residues. The V end lost 0 bases, the J end lost 4 bases, and 7 bases lay between the germline ends. Looked up from germline, CDR1 is SGHRS and CDR2 is YFSETQ. CDR3 nucleotides: TGCGCCAGCAGCTTGGAGACACTCTATGGCTACACCTTC. It encodes CASSLETLYGYTF. The whole variable domain, filled in from reference TRBV5-1 and TRBJ1-2, reads KAGVTQTPRYLIKTRGQQVTLSCSPISGHRSVSWYQQTPGQGLQFLFEYFSETQRNKGNFPGRFSGRQFSNSRSEMNVSTLELGDSALYLCASSLETLYGYTFGSGTRLTVV.

This rearrangement joins TRBV28 to TRBJ1-5; 8 bases map to TRBD1. The CDR3 runs to 18 residues. Trimming removed 3 bases from V and 0 bases from J; junction bases left unmatched: 10. In germline, CDR1 is MDHEN, CDR2 SYDVKM. The CDR3 DNA reads as TGTGCCAGCAGTTTGGCAGGGGGCATCCGATATAGCAATCAGCCCCAGCATTTT. Translation gives CASSLAGGIRYSNQPQHF.

The V call is TRBV4-1, the J call TRBJ2-1, with 10 bases matching TRBD2. The germline V gene has CDR1 MGHRA and CDR2 YSYEKL. The CDR3 contains 15 residues. Trimming at V came to 1 base and at J to 3 bases, leaving 0 bases not matched to a gene. CDR3: CASSQVAGGYNEQFF. The DNA of the CDR3 is TGCGCCAGCAGCCAAGTAGCGGGAGGCTACAATGAGCAGTTCTTC.